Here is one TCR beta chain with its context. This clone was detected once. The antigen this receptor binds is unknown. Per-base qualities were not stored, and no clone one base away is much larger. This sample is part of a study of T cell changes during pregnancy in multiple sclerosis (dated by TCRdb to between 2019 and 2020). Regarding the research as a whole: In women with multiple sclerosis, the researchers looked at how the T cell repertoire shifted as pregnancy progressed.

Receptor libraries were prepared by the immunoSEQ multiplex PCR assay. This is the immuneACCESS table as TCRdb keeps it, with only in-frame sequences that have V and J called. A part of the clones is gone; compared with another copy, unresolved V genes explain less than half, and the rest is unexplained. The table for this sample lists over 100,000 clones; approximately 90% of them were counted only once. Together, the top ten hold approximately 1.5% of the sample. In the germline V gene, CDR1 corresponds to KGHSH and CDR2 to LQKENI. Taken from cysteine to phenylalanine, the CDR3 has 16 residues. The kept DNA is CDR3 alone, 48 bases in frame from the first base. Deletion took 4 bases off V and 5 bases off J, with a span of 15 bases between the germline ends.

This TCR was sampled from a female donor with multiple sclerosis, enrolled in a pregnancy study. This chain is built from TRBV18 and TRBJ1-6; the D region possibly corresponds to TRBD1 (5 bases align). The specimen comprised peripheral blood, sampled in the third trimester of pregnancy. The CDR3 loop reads CASSLEMTDNNSPLHF. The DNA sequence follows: TGTGCCAGCTCACTCGAGATGACAGACAATAATTCACCCCTCCACTTT.